The entry below describes one TCR beta chain. In its sample, this clonotype was seen many times. It lacks a known antigen. No base qualities exist here, and no much larger clone lies one base off it. This entry is derived from a study of T cells in Graves' hyperthyroidism and ophthalmopathy (dated by TCRdb to the late 2010s). Regarding the research as a whole: Peripheral blood was collected at initial diagnosis, before any treatment. Thyroid tissue and blood T-cell repertoires from six Graves' hyperthyroidism patients were also compared in the study. The 80 to 100 discovery patients were randomly divided into training and test sets at a 7:3 ratio. After blood sampling, hyperthyroidism patients were treated with methimazole at a starting dose of 30 mg daily, and ophthalmopathy patients were treated with high-dose intravenous methylprednisolone. According to the paper, TCR Vbeta CDR3 sequencing was carried out on about 140 peripheral blood samples, which came from under 50 ophthalmopathy, about 75 hyperthyroidism and about 17 progressor patients. Whether ophthalmopathy could be predicted prospectively was tested in an independent validation cohort made up of 18 to 20 hyperthyroidism patients plus 17 patients who later progressed to ophthalmopathy. TCR V-J signatures able to tell the groups apart were searched for in a discovery cohort of 90 to 100 patients, of whom over 40 had Graves' ophthalmopathy and 57 had stable Graves' hyperthyroidism. General study outcomes and caveats: In validation, progression to ophthalmopathy was predicted by the model with 55% to 71% sensitivity and under 85% specificity, a median of 6.5 months before onset. No statistical method was used to fix the sample size in advance, and group allocation was not hidden from the investigators. Most expanded thyroid clonotypes (frequency above 0.001) were also detected in blood, a finding suggesting that blood repertoires may reflect thyroid immune responses. A model built on a 13 V-J signature distinguished ophthalmopathy from stable hyperthyroidism, reaching 85% to 90% sensitivity and under 84% specificity in cross-validation and 80%/75% in testing.

Amplification of TCR beta CDR3 regions was carried out from RNA transcripts. A first-round RT-PCR of the TCR CDR3 used the HTBI primer set with the Qiagen OneStep RT-PCR kit. Libraries were constructed in a second round of multiplex PCR, after which size selection and purification were carried out. The libraries were sequenced on an Illumina HiSeq2000 using paired-end 100 bp reads. Under the source paper's analysis protocol: SOAPnuke was used to process the raw data, with reads discarded if the reads contained adapters or uncalled bases, had a mean Phred below 15, or lacked an exact constant-primer or identifier match. High-quality paired reads were merged with COPE v1.2.5, and unique nucleotide sequences were defined as clonotypes. MiTCR v1.1 was used to align the clonotypes against IMGT TRBV, TRBD and TRBJ reference segments. Analysis was restricted to V-J combinations with a frequency above 0.0001, which covered 99.2% of repertoires. A TCS score was defined as the ratio of F50 (clonal expansion) to E x V (chaos), with BLOSUM62-based TCRdist applied between CDR3 peptides within each V-J. Welch's t-statistics and random forest reduced around 550 V-J features to about 13, which were used in a naive Bayes classifier (R e1071). The public reads were reprocessed in TCRdb via fastp at Q25 and MiXCR, keeping in-frame beta chains. Each record represents a unique CDR3 protein, reported with the most common genes and DNA among its rows. TCRdb, rather than the study authors, made the V and J calls. The sample table lists 300,000 to 400,000 distinct CDR3 sequences, 18% of them with a count of one. Jointly, the top ten make up about 49% of the sample.

Stable Graves' hyperthyroidism was defined as no progression to ophthalmopathy during 18 months of follow-up. Hyperthyroidism patients were newly diagnosed, with disease duration under 2 months, and aged 18 to 65 years. Exclusion was applied to patients with uncontrolled infections, other autoimmune diseases, pregnancy or lactation. Diagnoses relied on clinical symptoms, serum thyroxine and TRAb, thyroid ultrasound and orbital computed tomography. PBMCs were separated from under 11 ml of fresh peripheral blood using Ficoll-Paque density gradient centrifugation. Trizol reagent was used to extract total RNA, and RNA quality was then checked on an Agilent 2100 Bioanalyzer. Clipping removes 3 bases from V and 3 bases from J, with 10 as the unmatched junction base count. CDR3 length: 16 amino acids, cysteine to phenylalanine. The CDR3 DNA has 48 bases and is translated from base 1. CDR1 SEHNR and CDR2 FQNEAQ are derived from the germline V gene (reference sequence).

The chain links TRBV7-9 with TRBJ2-5, and 7 junction bases match TRBD2. The receptor was isolated from a woman aged 45-65 years with Graves' hyperthyroidism. Sequences were obtained from blood. The DNA sequence is as follows: TGTGCCAGCAGCTTGATAGCGGGCCCCCGGAAAGAGACCCAGTACTTC. This encodes CASSLIAGPRKETQYF.